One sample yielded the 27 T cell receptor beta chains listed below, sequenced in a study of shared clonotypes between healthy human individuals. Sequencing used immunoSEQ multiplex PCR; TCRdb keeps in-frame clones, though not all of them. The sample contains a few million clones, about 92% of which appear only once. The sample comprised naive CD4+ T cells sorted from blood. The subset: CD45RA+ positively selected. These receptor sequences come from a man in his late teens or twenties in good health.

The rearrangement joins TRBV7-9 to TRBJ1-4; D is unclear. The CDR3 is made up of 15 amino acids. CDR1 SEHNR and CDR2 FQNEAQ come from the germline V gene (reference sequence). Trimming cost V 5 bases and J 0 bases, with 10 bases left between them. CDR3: CASSPKSTTNEKLFF. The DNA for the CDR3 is TGTGCCAGCAGCCCAAAGTCAACAACTAATGAAAAACTGTTTTTT.

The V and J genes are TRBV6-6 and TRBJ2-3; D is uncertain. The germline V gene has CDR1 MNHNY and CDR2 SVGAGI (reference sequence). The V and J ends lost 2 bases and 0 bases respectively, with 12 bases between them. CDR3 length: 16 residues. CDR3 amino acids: CASSYAAVTSTDTQYF. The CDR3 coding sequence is TGTGCCAGCAGTTACGCCGCTGTCACTAGCACAGATACGCAGTATTTT.

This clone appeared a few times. CDR3 coding DNA: TGTGCCACCCTCGACCGGGACCTCACTGAAGCTTTCTTT. It specifies CATLDRDLTEAFF. The chain combines TRBV15 with TRBJ1-1; tentatively, D is TRBD1 (5 bases). The CDR3 spans 13 residues. V was pared by 8 bases and J by 4 bases, with 14 bases between. CDR1 and CDR2 (germline): LNHNV, YYDKDF (reference sequence).

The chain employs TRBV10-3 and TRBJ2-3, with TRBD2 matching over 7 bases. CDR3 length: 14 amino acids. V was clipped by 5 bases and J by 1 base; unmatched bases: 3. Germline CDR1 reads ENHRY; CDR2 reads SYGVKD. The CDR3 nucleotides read TGTGCCATCAGTTGGACTAGTGGCACAGATACGCAGTATTTT. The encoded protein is CAISWTSGTDTQYF.

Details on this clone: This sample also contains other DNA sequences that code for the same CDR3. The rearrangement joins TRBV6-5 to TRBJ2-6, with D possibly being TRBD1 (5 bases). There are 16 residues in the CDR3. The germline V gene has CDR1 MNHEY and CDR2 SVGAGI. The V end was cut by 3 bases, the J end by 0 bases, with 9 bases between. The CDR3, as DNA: TGTGCCAGCAGTTATTGGGGCGGCTCTGGGGCCAACGTCCTGACTTTC. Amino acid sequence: CASSYWGGSGANVLTF.

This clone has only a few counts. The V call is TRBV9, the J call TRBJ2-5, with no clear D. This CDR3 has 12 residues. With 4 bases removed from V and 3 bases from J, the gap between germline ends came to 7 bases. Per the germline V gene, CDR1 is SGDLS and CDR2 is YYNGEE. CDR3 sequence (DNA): TGTGCCAGCAGCACCAACGAAGAGACCCAGTACTTC. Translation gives CASSTNEETQYF.

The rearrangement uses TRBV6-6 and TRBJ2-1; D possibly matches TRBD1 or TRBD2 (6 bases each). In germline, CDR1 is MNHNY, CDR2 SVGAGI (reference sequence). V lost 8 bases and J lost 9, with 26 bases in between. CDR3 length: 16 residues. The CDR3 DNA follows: TGTGCCAGCTTTGGGGGCCTGGGACTGTCTGAGACTGAGCAGTTCTTC. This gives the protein CASFGGLGLSETEQFF.

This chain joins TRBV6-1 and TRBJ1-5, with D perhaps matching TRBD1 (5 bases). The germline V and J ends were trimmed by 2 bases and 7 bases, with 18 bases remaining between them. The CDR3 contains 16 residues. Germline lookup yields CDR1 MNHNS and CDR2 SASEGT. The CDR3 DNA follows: TGTGCCAGCAGTGAACTCGGGTCGGGGCCAGGGCAGCCCCAGCATTTT. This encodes CASSELGSGPGQPQHF.

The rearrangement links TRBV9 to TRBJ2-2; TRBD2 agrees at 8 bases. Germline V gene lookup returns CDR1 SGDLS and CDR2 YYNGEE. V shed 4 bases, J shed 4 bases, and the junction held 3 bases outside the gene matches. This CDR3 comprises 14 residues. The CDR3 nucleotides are TGTGCCAGCAGCCGCGGGGGGAGCACCGGGGAGCTGTTTTTT. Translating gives CASSRGGSTGELFF.

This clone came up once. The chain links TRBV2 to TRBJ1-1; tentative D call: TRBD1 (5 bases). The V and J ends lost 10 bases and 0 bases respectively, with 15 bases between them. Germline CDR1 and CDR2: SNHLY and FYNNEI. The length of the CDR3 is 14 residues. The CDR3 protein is CANPRDGMNTEAFF. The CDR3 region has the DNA TGTGCCAACCCCCGGGACGGCATGAACACTGAAGCTTTCTTT. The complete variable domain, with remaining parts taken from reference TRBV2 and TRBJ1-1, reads EPEVTQTPSHQVTQMGQEVILRCVPISNHLYFYWYRQILGQKVEFLVSFYNNEISEKSEIFDDQFSVERPDGSNFTLKIRSTKLEDSAMYFCANPRDGMNTEAFFGQGTRLTVV.

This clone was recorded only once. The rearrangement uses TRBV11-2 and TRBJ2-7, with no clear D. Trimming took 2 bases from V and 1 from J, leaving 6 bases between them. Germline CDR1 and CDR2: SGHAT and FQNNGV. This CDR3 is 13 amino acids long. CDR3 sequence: CASSLSRSYEQYF. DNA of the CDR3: TGTGCCAGCAGCTTAAGTCGGTCCTACGAGCAGTACTTC.

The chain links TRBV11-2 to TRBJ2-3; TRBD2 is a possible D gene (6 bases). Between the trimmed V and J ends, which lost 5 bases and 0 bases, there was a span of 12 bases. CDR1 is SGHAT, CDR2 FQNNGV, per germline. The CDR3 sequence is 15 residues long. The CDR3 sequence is CASSQQRVSTDTQYF. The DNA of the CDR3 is TGTGCCAGCAGCCAACAGCGGGTGAGCACAGATACGCAGTATTTT. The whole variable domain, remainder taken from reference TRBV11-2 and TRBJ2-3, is EAGVAQSPRYKIIEKRQSVAFWCNPISGHATLYWYQQILGQGPKLLIQFQNNGVVDDSQLPKDRFSAERLKGVDSTLKIQPAKLEDSAVYLCASSQQRVSTDTQYFGPGTRLTVL.

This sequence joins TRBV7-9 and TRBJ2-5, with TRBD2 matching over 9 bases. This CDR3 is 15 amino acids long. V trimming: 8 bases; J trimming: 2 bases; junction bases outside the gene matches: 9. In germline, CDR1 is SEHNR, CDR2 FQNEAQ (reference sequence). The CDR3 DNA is TGTGCCAGCTTCGCTTTAGCGGGGGAGCAAGAGACCCAGTACTTC. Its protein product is CASFALAGEQETQYF.

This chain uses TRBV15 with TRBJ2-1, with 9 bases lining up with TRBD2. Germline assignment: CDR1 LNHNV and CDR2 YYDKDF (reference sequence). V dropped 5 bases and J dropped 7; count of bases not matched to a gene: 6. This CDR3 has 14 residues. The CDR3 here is CATSRAGGPNEQFF. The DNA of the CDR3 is TGTGCCACCAGCCGCGCGGGGGGGCCTAATGAGCAGTTCTTC.

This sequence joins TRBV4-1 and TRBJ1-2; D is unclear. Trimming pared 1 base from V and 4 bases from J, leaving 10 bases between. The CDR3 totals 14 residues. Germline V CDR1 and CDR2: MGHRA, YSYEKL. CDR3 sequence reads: CASSQVIGLYGYTF. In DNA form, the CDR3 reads TGCGCCAGCAGCCAAGTGATAGGCCTCTATGGCTACACCTTC.

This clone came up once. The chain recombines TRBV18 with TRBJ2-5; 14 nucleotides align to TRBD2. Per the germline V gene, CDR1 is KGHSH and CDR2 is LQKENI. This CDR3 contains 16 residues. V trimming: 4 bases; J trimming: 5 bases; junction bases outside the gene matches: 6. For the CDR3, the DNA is TGTGCCAGCTCACGGGGACTAGCGGGAGTTCTGGAGACCCAGTACTTC. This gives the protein CASSRGLAGVLETQYF.

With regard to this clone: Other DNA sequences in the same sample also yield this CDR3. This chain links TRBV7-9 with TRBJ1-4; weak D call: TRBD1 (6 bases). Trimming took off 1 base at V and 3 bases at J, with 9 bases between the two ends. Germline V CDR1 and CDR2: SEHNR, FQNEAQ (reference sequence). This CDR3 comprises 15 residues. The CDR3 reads CASSLGRGANEKLFF. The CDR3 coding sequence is TGTGCCAGCAGCTTAGGCAGGGGAGCTAATGAAAAACTGTTTTTT.

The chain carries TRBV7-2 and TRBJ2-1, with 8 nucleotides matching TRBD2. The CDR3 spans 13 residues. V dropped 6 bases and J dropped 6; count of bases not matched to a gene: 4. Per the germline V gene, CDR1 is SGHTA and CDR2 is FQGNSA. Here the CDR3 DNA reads TGTGCCAGCAGACGGGAGGGGTCCAATGAGCAGTTCTTC. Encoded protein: CASRREGSNEQFF.

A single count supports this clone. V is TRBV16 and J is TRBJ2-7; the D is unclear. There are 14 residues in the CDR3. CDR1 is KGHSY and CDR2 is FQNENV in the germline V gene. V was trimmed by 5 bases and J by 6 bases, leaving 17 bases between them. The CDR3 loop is CASSENVGSREQYF. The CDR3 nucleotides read TGTGCCAGCAGCGAAAACGTGGGTTCTCGCGAGCAGTACTTC.

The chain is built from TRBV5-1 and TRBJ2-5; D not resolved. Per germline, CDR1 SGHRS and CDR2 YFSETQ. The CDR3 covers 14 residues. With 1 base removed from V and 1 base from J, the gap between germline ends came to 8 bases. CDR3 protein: CASSLQPGQETQYF. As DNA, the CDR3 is TGCGCCAGCAGCTTGCAACCAGGCCAAGAGACCCAGTACTTC.

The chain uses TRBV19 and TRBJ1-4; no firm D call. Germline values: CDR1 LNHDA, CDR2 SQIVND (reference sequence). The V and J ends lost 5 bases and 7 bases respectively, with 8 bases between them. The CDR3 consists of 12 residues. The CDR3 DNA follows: TGTGCCAGTAGTGGGGATGTTGAAAAACTGTTTTTT. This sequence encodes CASSGDVEKLFF. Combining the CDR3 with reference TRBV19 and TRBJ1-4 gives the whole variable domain DGGITQSPKYLFRKEGQNVTLSCEQNLNHDAMYWYRQDPGQGLRLIYYSQIVNDFQKGDIAEGYSVSREKKESFPLTVTSAQKNPTAFYLCASSGDVEKLFFGSGTQLSVL.

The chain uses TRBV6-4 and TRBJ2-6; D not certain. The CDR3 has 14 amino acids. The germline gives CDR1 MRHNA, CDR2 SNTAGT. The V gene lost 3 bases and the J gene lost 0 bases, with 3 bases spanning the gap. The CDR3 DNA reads TGTGCCAGCAGTGAGGACTCTGGGGCCAACGTCCTGACTTTC. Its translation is CASSEDSGANVLTF.

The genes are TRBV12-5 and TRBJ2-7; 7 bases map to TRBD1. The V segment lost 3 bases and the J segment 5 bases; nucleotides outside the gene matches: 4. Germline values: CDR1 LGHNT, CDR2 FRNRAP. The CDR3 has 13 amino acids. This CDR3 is CASGFRGGNEQYF. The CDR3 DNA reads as TGTGCTAGTGGTTTTCGAGGGGGCAACGAGCAGTACTTC.

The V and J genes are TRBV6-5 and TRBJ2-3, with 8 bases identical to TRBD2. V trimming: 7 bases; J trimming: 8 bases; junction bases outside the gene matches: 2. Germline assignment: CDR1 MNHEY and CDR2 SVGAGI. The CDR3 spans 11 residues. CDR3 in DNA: TGTGCCAGCACCGGGGGGGTTACGCAGTATTTT. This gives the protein CASTGGVTQYF.

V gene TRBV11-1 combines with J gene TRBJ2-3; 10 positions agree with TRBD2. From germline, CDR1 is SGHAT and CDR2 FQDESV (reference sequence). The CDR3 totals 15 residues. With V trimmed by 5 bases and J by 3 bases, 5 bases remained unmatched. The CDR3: CASSPGTSDTDTQYF. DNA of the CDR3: TGTGCCAGCAGCCCCGGGACTAGCGATACAGATACGCAGTATTTT.

CDR3 loop: CASRRTGGGGYEQYF. The DNA for the CDR3 is TGTGCCAGCAGGAGGACAGGGGGCGGGGGTTACGAGCAGTACTTC. The V call is TRBV6-5, the J call TRBJ2-7, with 11 bases identical to TRBD1. The CDR3 sequence is 15 residues long. J was trimmed by 4 bases and V by 6 bases; bases with no gene match: 8. The V gene's germline CDR1 is MNHEY and CDR2 SVGAGI.

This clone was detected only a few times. The CDR3 is CAISDHRAGRQPQHF. In nucleotides, the CDR3 is TGTGCCATCAGTGACCACAGGGCGGGGAGGCAGCCCCAGCATTTT. The chain uses TRBV10-3 and TRBJ1-5, with a tentative D call TRBD1 (6 bases). V was pared by 3 bases and J by 7 bases, with 16 bases between. The CDR3 consists of 15 residues. Germline V gives CDR1 ENHRY, CDR2 SYGVKD.